These 16 T cell receptor beta chains were all obtained from the same sample, sequenced in a study of blood T cells in healthy people across ages. For the second PCR, which ran for roughly 6 to 12 cycles, a sample-barcoded 5' primer and a J-beta primer mix were used. TCRdb reprocessed the 5' RACE reads with MiXCR, giving one entry per CDR3 protein. The table shows fewer than 800,000 distinct CDR3 sequences, with approximately 21% occurring only once. The source material was blood. These receptors were taken from a man between 65 and 85 years old in good health.

The chain has TRBV25-1 and TRBJ2-1; 7 bases are shared with TRBD2. This CDR3 contains 15 residues. Germline-derived CDR1 and CDR2 are MGHDK and SYGVNS. The V segment lost 3 bases and the J segment 4 bases; nucleotides outside the gene matches: 6. CDR3 residues: CASSDGGSTYNEQFF. The DNA of the CDR3 is TGTGCCAGCAGTGATGGCGGGAGTACGTACAATGAGCAGTTCTTC.

CDR3 sequence: CSVKTGREEKLFF. For the CDR3, the DNA is TGCAGCGTTAAGACAGGGCGTGAGGAAAAACTGTTTTTT. The chain recombines TRBV29-1 with TRBJ1-4; TRBD1 agrees at 7 bases. CDR1 is SQVTM and CDR2 is ANQGSEA in the germline V gene. V was pared by 5 bases and J by 8 bases, with 8 bases of the junction left unmatched. This CDR3 comprises 13 residues.

The chain has TRBV6-4 and TRBJ2-3; D gene unclear. The V end lost 4 bases, the J end lost 5 bases, and 10 bases lay between the germline ends. CDR3 length equals 13 residues. Per germline, CDR1 MRHNA and CDR2 SNTAGT. CDR3 sequence: CASSGQPRDTQYF. CDR3 DNA sequence: TGTGCCAGCAGTGGCCAACCGAGAGATACGCAGTATTTT.

This chain connects TRBV5-5 to TRBJ1-2; D perhaps matches TRBD1 (6 bases). The CDR3 is made up of 15 amino acids. The germline CDR1 and CDR2 sequences are SGHKS and YYEKEE (reference sequence). V lost 0 bases and J 7 bases, leaving 16 bases between the germline ends. The CDR3 coding sequence is TGTGCCAGCAGCTTGGAGGAGGGGACATACGGTGGCTACACCTTC. It translates to CASSLEEGTYGGYTF. Looking up the rest from reference TRBV5-5 and TRBJ1-2 gives the full variable domain: DAGVTQSPTHLIKTRGQQVTLRCSPISGHKSVSWYQQVLGQGPQFIFQYYEKEERGRGNFPDRFSARQFPNYSSELNVNALLLGDSALYLCASSLEEGTYGGYTFGSGTRLTVV.

The V call is TRBV20-1, the J call TRBJ2-5; TRBD2 aligns across 8 bases. The DNA end favors TRBJ2-1, so the J call may be wrong. CDR3 length equals 14 residues. CDR1 is DFQATT, CDR2 SNEGSKA, per germline (reference sequence). CDR3 DNA sequence: TGCAGTGCGGCCATAGCGGGGCGTTACAATGAGCAGTTCTTC. Protein: CSAAIAGRYNEQFF.

The chain is built from TRBV2 and TRBJ2-3; D remains unclear. The CDR3 covers 13 residues. Germline CDR1 is SNHLY and CDR2 is FYNNEI. V lost 1 base, J lost 2 bases, and 4 bases lay in between. For the CDR3, the DNA is TGTGCCAGCAGTGAAGGATACACAGATACGCAGTATTTT. The encoded protein is CASSEGYTDTQYF.

This clonotype was seen only a few times. At one end the junction does not follow the germline gene, possibly because of a read error. The chain carries TRBV7-2 and TRBJ2-3; D is perhaps TRBD1 or TRBD2 (5 bases each). The length of the CDR3 is 14 residues. The germline CDR1 and CDR2 sequences are SGHTA and FQGNSA. The CDR3: CASSIANRDPLRYF. CDR3 in DNA: TGTGCCAGCAGCATAGCCAACCGGGACCCCCTCAGGTATTTT.

This sequence joins TRBV28 and TRBJ2-2; D unclear. CDR1 MDHEN and CDR2 SYDVKM come from the germline V gene. Trimming shortened V by 9 bases and J by 2 bases, and 16 bases separated the two germline ends. The CDR3 consists of 15 residues. DNA of the CDR3: TGTGCCAGTAGTCCTACCCGCGTAAACACCGGGGAGCTGTTTTTT. As protein: CASSPTRVNTGELFF.

In this sample, this clonotype turned up a few times. V gene TRBV7-9 combines with J gene TRBJ2-5; D may be TRBD1 (6 bases). The J call may not be correct, given that the DNA end is closer to TRBJ2-7. Germline V gene data show CDR1 as SEHNR and CDR2 as FQNEAQ (reference sequence). The CDR3 extends over 14 amino acids. The CDR3 DNA follows: TGTGCCAGCAGCCCCTGGGGGCCTCTTTACGAGCAGTACTTC. Translating gives CASSPWGPLYEQYF.

The chain couples TRBV7-9 to TRBJ2-7; D gene uncertain. Germline CDR1 and CDR2: SEHNR and FQNEAQ (reference sequence). The CDR3 runs 14 residues. V was trimmed by 5 bases and J by 6 bases, leaving 17 bases between them. CDR3 sequence (DNA): TGTGCCAGCAGCCCATCAGACCCCCCCGGCGAGCAGTACTTC. This translates into CASSPSDPPGEQYF. Full variable domain (missing parts from reference TRBV7-9 and TRBJ2-7): DTGVSQNPRHKITKRGQNVTFRCDPISEHNRLYWYRQTLGQGPEFLTYFQNEAQLEKSRLLSDRFSAERPKGSFSTLEIQRTEQGDSAMYLCASSPSDPPGEQYFGPGTRLTVT.

This clonotype has more than one count but fewer than ten. The chain is built from TRBV20-1 and TRBJ2-1; D possibly corresponds to TRBD2 (5 bases). Germline CDR1 and CDR2: DFQATT and SNEGSKA (reference sequence). The CDR3 length is 13 residues. V shed 7 bases and J shed 0 bases, with 10 bases lying between them. The CDR3 bases are TGCAGTGGCAGAGGGAGCTCCTACAATGAGCAGTTCTTC. This translates into CSGRGSSYNEQFF.

This chain uses TRBV6-1 with TRBJ2-7; 8 nucleotides align to TRBD1. Germline trimming cut 4 bases from V and 5 bases from J; bases unmatched to any gene: 7. CDR3 length equals 14 residues. The V gene's germline CDR1 is MNHNS and CDR2 SASEGT. Written as DNA, the CDR3 is TGTGCCAGCAGTGGGACAGGGATGGGGGACGAGCAGTACTTC. This sequence encodes CASSGTGMGDEQYF.

This clonotype was counted between two and nine times. The V call is TRBV5-5, the J call TRBJ2-2, with a tentative D call TRBD2 (5 bases). With 4 bases removed from V and 0 bases from J, the gap between germline ends came to 13 bases. This CDR3 contains 16 residues. The germline V gene has CDR1 SGHKS and CDR2 YYEKEE (reference sequence). CDR3 in amino acids: CASSTVAGANTGELFF. CDR3 nucleotide sequence: TGTGCCAGCAGCACCGTCGCGGGCGCGAACACCGGGGAGCTGTTTTTT. Full variable domain (outside the CDR3, taken from reference TRBV5-5 and TRBJ2-2): DAGVTQSPTHLIKTRGQQVTLRCSPISGHKSVSWYQQVLGQGPQFIFQYYEKEERGRGNFPDRFSARQFPNYSSELNVNALLLGDSALYLCASSTVAGANTGELFFGEGSRLTVL.

V and J are TRBV7-3 and TRBJ2-1; weak D call: TRBD2 (6 bases). V lost 4 bases and J 2 bases, leaving 12 bases between the germline ends. Germline loops: CDR1 SGHTA, CDR2 FQGTGA. The length of the CDR3 is 15 residues. Here the CDR3 DNA reads TGTGCCAGCAGCTCTAGCGACCTTCCCTACAATGAGCAGTTCTTC. It is translated as CASSSSDLPYNEQFF.

This clonotype has just a few counts. V usage is TRBV5-5 and J usage is TRBJ1-2, with 7 bases lining up with TRBD1. Germline-derived CDR1 and CDR2 are SGHKS and YYEKEE (reference sequence). This CDR3 is built from 14 residues. The V segment lost 2 bases and the J segment 8 bases; nucleotides outside the gene matches: 9. This CDR3 reads CASSFPTGVEGYTF. The CDR3 DNA sequence: TGTGCCAGCAGCTTCCCCACAGGGGTTGAAGGCTACACCTTC.

Here the CDR3 DNA reads TGTGCCAGCTTGCCGGGAGGGAACACCGGGGAGCTGTTTTTT. Its protein is CASLPGGNTGELFF. This chain uses TRBV12-3 or TRBV12-4 with TRBJ2-2; TRBD2 matches 7 bases. There are 14 residues in the CDR3. V shed 8 bases and J 1 base; nucleotides not matched to a gene: 4.